The 24 T cell receptor beta chains reported below all come from one sample, sequenced in a study of patients and donors after allogeneic stem cell transplantation. Each CDR3 protein gets one entry after TCRdb re-called the RT-PCR reads with MiXCR. The table records around 200,000 distinct CDR3 sequences, roughly two fifths of them present only once. The sample taken for sequencing was blood, either unsorted or a sorted T cell fraction (not recorded which). The receptors were gathered from a human donor who was either an allogeneic HSCT recipient or a stem cell or donor lymphocyte infusion donor (not recorded which). It is not recorded whose cells these are; they may come from a transplant donor.

This clonotype appeared a few times. The gene calls are TRBV28 and TRBJ1-1; TRBD1 agrees at 7 bases. The V and J ends lost 10 bases and 4 bases, in that order; junction bases with no gene match: 9. CDR1 is MDHEN, CDR2 SYDVKM, per germline. This CDR3 has 13 amino acids. The DNA of the CDR3 is TGTGCCATCAAAGGGACAGCCCCCACTGAAGCTTTCTTT. Residues: CAIKGTAPTEAFF. The complete variable domain, with remaining parts taken from reference TRBV28 and TRBJ1-1, reads DVKVTQSSRYLVKRTGEKVFLECVQDMDHENMFWYRQDPGLGLRLIYFSYDVKMKEKGDIPEGYSVSREKKERFSLILESASTNQTSMYLCAIKGTAPTEAFFGQGTRLTVV.

This clonotype was seen a handful of times. V usage is TRBV4-1 and J usage is TRBJ1-3; the D is unclear. This CDR3 has 14 residues. Trimming pared 8 bases from V and 0 bases from J, leaving 11 bases between. CDR1 and CDR2 from the germline V gene are MGHRA and YSYEKL. CDR3 protein: CASARSPSGNTIYF. The CDR3 nucleotides read TGCGCCAGCGCGAGATCTCCCTCTGGAAACACCATATATTTT.

This clonotype showed up just a few times. This chain joins TRBV25-1 and TRBJ1-6, with 7 bases identical to TRBD1. The J segment lost 7 bases and the V segment lost 2 bases, leaving 5 bases of the junction unmatched. This CDR3 is built from 15 residues. Germline values: CDR1 MGHDK, CDR2 SYGVNS. The CDR3 bases are TGTGCCAGCAGTGAACAGACAGGGCCCAATTCACCCCTCCACTTT. It translates to CASSEQTGPNSPLHF.

J is TRBJ2-7 and V is TRBV29-1, with D perhaps matching TRBD1 or TRBD2 (6 bases each). Germline V CDR1 and CDR2: SQVTM, ANQGSEA. The CDR3 extends over 12 amino acids. V was cut by 6 bases and J by 3 bases, with 12 bases left in between. The CDR3 region has the DNA TGCAGCGTCGCGGGACACCGCTACGAGCAGTACTTC. As protein: CSVAGHRYEQYF.

In its sample, this clonotype was seen a few times. The rearrangement uses TRBV7-2 and TRBJ1-2, with TRBD1 matching over 9 bases. Germline V lookup: CDR1 SGHTA, CDR2 FQGNSA. Germline trimming cut 5 bases from V and 5 bases from J; bases unmatched to any gene: 3. CDR3 length: 13 residues. The CDR3 spells CASSVGTGYGYTF. The CDR3, as DNA: TGTGCCAGCAGCGTGGGGACAGGGTATGGCTACACCTTC.

The V gene is TRBV7-6, the J gene TRBJ2-5; 9 nucleotides match TRBD1. Trimming removed 2 bases from V and 2 bases from J; junction bases left unmatched: 18. The CDR3 loop spans 20 amino acids. The germline gives CDR1 SGHVS, CDR2 FNYEAQ. Here the CDR3 DNA reads TGTGCCAGCAGCTTAAACCCCCGGGCGATAGGGACAGGGCAACAAGAGACCCAGTACTTC. This sequence encodes CASSLNPRAIGTGQQETQYF.

V usage is TRBV14 and J usage is TRBJ1-4; the D gene is possibly TRBD1 (5 bases). Germline-derived CDR1 and CDR2 are SGHDN and FVKESK. The V end lost 6 bases, the J end lost 5 bases, and 13 bases lay between the germline ends. There are 14 residues in the CDR3. The CDR3 coding sequence is TGTGCCAGCAGTCCGGGACTCAGGAATGAAAAACTGTTTTTT. Protein sequence: CASSPGLRNEKLFF. The full variable domain, with the rest looked up from reference TRBV14 and TRBJ1-4, is EAGVTQFPSHSVIEKGQTVTLRCDPISGHDNLYWYRRVMGKEIKFLLHFVKESKQDESGMPNNRFLAERTGGTYSTLKVQPAELEDSGVYFCASSPGLRNEKLFFGSGTQLSVL.

V and J are TRBV7-6 and TRBJ1-1, with a weak D call TRBD1 (5 bases). Germline CDR1 SGHVS, CDR2 FNYEAQ. This CDR3 comprises 16 residues. The ends were cut back, 5 bases at V and 3 bases at J, with 19 bases in the middle. The CDR3 region is CASSPGPFRGDTEAFF. CDR3 sequence (DNA): TGTGCCAGCAGCCCCGGGCCTTTCCGAGGGGACACTGAAGCTTTCTTT.

The sample holds a few counts of this clonotype. V and J are TRBV7-9 and TRBJ1-1; D is uncertain. The CDR3 runs 12 residues. The germline CDR1 and CDR2 sequences are SEHNR and FQNEAQ (reference sequence). V lost 1 base and J lost 8, with 8 bases in between. The CDR3 sequence: CASSLDRQEAFF. In DNA, the CDR3 is TGTGCCAGCAGCTTAGATAGACAAGAAGCTTTCTTT.

The rearrangement links TRBV9 to TRBJ2-3, with 10 bases identical to TRBD1. CDR1 SGDLS and CDR2 YYNGEE come from the germline V gene. This CDR3 is built from 15 residues. With 3 bases clipped from V and 3 bases from J, the junction kept 4 bases outside the gene matches. CDR3 bases: TGTGCCAGCAGCGAGGGGACAGGGGTAACAGATACGCAGTATTTT. As protein: CASSEGTGVTDTQYF.

This clonotype was observed a few times. The chain links TRBV21-1 to TRBJ2-7. TRBV21-1 is tagged as a pseudogene. CDR3 length: 12 amino acids. In DNA form, the CDR3 reads TGTGCCAGCCCGGCAGATTCCTACGAGCAGTACTTC. Its translation: CASPADSYEQYF.

The CDR3 loop reads CASSLLGRGVEKLFF. As DNA, the CDR3 is TGTGCCAGCAGTTTATTGGGCAGGGGAGTTGAAAAACTGTTTTTT. This chain joins TRBV27 and TRBJ1-4; TRBD1 is a possible D gene (6 bases). Trimming pared 1 base from V and 7 bases from J, leaving 13 bases between. This CDR3 region has 15 residues. Germline values: CDR1 MNHEY, CDR2 SMNVEV (reference sequence). The whole variable domain, remainder taken from reference TRBV27 and TRBJ1-4, is EAQVTQNPRYLITVTGKKLTVTCSQNMNHEYMSWYRQDPGLGLRQIYYSMNVEVTDKGDVPEGYKVSRKEKRNFPLILESPSPNQTSLYFCASSLLGRGVEKLFFGSGTQLSVL.

This chain joins TRBV5-1 and TRBJ1-1; D ambiguous. CDR1 SGHRS and CDR2 YFSETQ come from the germline V gene. The CDR3 spans 14 residues. V shed 6 bases and J shed 3 bases, with 15 bases lying between them. CDR3 protein: CASKGRNGDTEAFF. As DNA, the CDR3 is TGCGCCAGCAAGGGCCGCAACGGCGACACTGAAGCTTTCTTT.

This clonotype was picked up a small number of times. The chain carries TRBV18 and TRBJ1-2; unclear D gene. Trimming took 2 bases from V and 4 from J, leaving 5 bases between them. The length of the CDR3 is 12 residues. Germline loops: CDR1 KGHSH, CDR2 LQKENI. CDR3 in DNA: TGTGCCAGCTCACCAACTCCCTATGGCTACACCTTC. It translates to CASSPTPYGYTF.

The rearrangement joins TRBV5-4 to TRBJ2-7; 7 bases match TRBD2. Germline assignment: CDR1 SGHNT and CDR2 YYREEE (reference sequence). The CDR3 is made up of 15 amino acids. The junction had 5 bases not matched to a gene; V was cut back by 0 bases and J by 2 bases. The CDR3 loop is CASSLGEGGTYEQYF. CDR3 bases: TGTGCCAGCAGCTTGGGTGAGGGAGGGACCTACGAGCAGTACTTC.

The chain has TRBV20-1 and TRBJ1-6; D might be TRBD1 (5 bases). Between the trimmed V and J ends, which lost 1 base and 9 bases, there was a span of 16 bases. CDR3 length equals 15 residues. Germline loops: CDR1 DFQATT, CDR2 SNEGSKA (reference sequence). In nucleotides, the CDR3 is TGCAGTGCTAGAGTCCTAGAGGGGATAACTTCACCCCTCCACTTT. Residues: CSARVLEGITSPLHF.

V is TRBV5-8 and J is TRBJ1-5; D is undetermined. The CDR3 is made up of 14 amino acids. Looked up from germline, CDR1 is SGHTS and CDR2 is YDEGEE. Trimming removed 4 bases from V and 2 bases from J, with 10 bases in between. CDR3 sequence reads: CASSASGGNQPQHF. The CDR3 DNA sequence: TGTGCCAGCAGCGCATCGGGTGGCAATCAGCCCCAGCATTTT.

V is TRBV6-5 and J is TRBJ1-6, with 8 positions matching TRBD1. V dropped 0 bases and J dropped 8; count of bases not matched to a gene: 12. This CDR3 comprises 18 residues. In germline, CDR1 is MNHEY, CDR2 SVGAGI. The CDR3: CASSYSRTGIWGDSPLHF. CDR3 DNA sequence: TGTGCCAGCAGTTACTCGCGGACAGGGATCTGGGGGGATTCACCCCTCCACTTT.

The chain recombines TRBV7-2 with TRBJ2-1; TRBD2 matches 9 bases. The length of the CDR3 is 16 residues. V lost 7 bases to trimming and J lost 5 bases; unmatched junction nucleotides: 12. Germline V CDR1 and CDR2: SGHTA, FQGNSA. The CDR3 bases are TGTGCCAGCAACCGATGGGCGGGGGGGCCAGACAATGAGCAGTTCTTC. Translated, it gives CASNRWAGGPDNEQFF. Full variable domain (missing parts from reference TRBV7-2 and TRBJ2-1): GAGVSQSPSNKVTEKGKDVELRCDPISGHTALYWYRQSLGQGLEFLIYFQGNSAPDKSGLPSDRFSAERTGGSVSTLTIQRTQQEDSAVYLCASNRWAGGPDNEQFFGPGTRLTVL.

This chain connects TRBV12-3 or TRBV12-4 to TRBJ2-7; TRBD1 matches at 10 bases. V dropped 5 bases and J dropped 3; count of bases not matched to a gene: 10. The length of the CDR3 is 16 residues. The CDR3 sequence is CASSPRDRGSRYEQYF. For the CDR3, the DNA is TGTGCCAGCAGTCCACGGGACAGGGGAAGTCGCTACGAGCAGTACTTC.

V is TRBV9 and J is TRBJ2-2; perhaps TRBD1 as D (6 bases). The CDR3 consists of 15 residues. The germline V gene has CDR1 SGDLS and CDR2 YYNGEE. The V and J ends lost 6 bases and 1 base respectively, with 13 bases between them. The CDR3 loop reads CASNRDTRNTGELFF. CDR3 in DNA: TGTGCCAGCAACAGGGACACTCGGAACACCGGGGAGCTGTTTTTT.

This clonotype was detected only a few times. The chain joins TRBV9 to TRBJ2-7; 10 nucleotides line up with TRBD1. V gave up 0 bases and J gave up 5 bases; unmatched junction bases: 2. The length of the CDR3 is 14 residues. The germline V gene has CDR1 SGDLS and CDR2 YYNGEE. CDR3 DNA sequence: TGTGCCAGCAGCGTAGTGGGACAGGGGAACGAGCAGTACTTC. This sequence encodes CASSVVGQGNEQYF.

This clonotype was seen a few times. The J gene is TRBJ1-3, the V gene TRBV20-1; 9 bases fit TRBD1. With 6 bases clipped from V and 5 bases from J, the junction kept 14 bases outside the gene matches. Per germline, CDR1 DFQATT and CDR2 SNEGSKA (reference sequence). The CDR3 is made up of 16 amino acids. CDR3 protein: CSANSAGTGNRNTIYF. In DNA, the CDR3 is TGCAGTGCAAATTCAGCCGGGACAGGGAATCGAAACACCATATATTTT.

This clonotype came up a few times. This rearrangement joins TRBV2 to TRBJ1-6, with D possibly being TRBD1 (5 bases). The ends were cut back, 6 bases at V and 4 bases at J, with 13 bases in the middle. The length of the CDR3 is 15 residues. Germline assignment: CDR1 SNHLY and CDR2 FYNNEI. The CDR3 coding sequence is TGTGCCAGCAGCCTGACAGCGTTTTATAATTCACCCCTCCACTTT. This sequence encodes CASSLTAFYNSPLHF.